This TCR beta chain is drawn from a study of beta chain features in type 1 diabetes. The CDR3 extends over 14 amino acids. Trimming stripped 0 bases from V and 1 base from J, with 6 bases between. From germline, CDR1 is SGHVS and CDR2 FQNEAQ. Every isolated RNA sample was fully reverse transcribed, so sequencing captured expressed TCRB transcripts. Sequenced by immunoSEQ multiplex PCR; TCRdb stores in-frame clones only, minus some. The table has 250,000 or so clones, about 71% seen once; the top ten hold 0.053%. Findings and limits, study-wide: The study left unresolved whether HLA type influences TCRB rearrangement. Patients with type 1 diabetes showed fewer VDJ junction insertions and more deletions.

It was one heparinised blood draw, averaging about 110 mL, that each donor gave. In its sample, this clone was seen once. What it recognizes is unknown. This chain links TRBV7-8 with TRBJ1-1; perhaps TRBD1 as D (5 bases). The receptor was isolated from a man under 40 in good health. Sequenced input: naive CD4+ T cells from blood. DNA of the CDR3: TGTGCCAGCAGCTTAGCCAGGGCGAACACTGAAGCTTTCTTT. Its protein product is CASSLARANTEAFF.